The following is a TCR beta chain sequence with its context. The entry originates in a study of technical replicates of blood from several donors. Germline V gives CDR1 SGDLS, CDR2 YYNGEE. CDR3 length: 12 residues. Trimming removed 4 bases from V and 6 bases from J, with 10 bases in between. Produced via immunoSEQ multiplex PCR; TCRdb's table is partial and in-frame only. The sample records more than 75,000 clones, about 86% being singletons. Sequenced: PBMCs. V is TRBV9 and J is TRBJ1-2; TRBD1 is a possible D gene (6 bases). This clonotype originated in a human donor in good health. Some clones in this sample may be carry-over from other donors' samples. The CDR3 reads CASSPQGHGYTF. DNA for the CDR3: TGTGCCAGCAGCCCACAGGGCCATGGCTACACCTTC.